This T cell receptor beta chain was observed in a study of Ad26.COV2.S vaccination and SARS-CoV-2 variants. Study details: Intramuscularly, Ad26.COV2.S was given either once or twice, 56 days apart. Whole-study results and caveats: Vaccine recipients surpassed placebo recipients in spike-specific TCR breadth.

Treatment specified: some 20 received Ad26.COV2.S at low or high dose, single or two shots; a few received placebo; per-sample allocation not given. Sampling occurred on day 63 after the first vaccine or placebo injection. Produced via immunoSEQ multiplex PCR; TCRdb's table is partial and in-frame only. The sample shows 290,000 or so clones, around 87% of them seen only once. Comment on this clone: The antigen remains undetermined.

V dropped 1 base and J dropped 7; count of bases not matched to a gene: 11. The V gene's germline CDR1 is MGHRA and CDR2 YSYEKL. This CDR3 has 17 amino acids. The clonotype originates from a person aged 18-60 years who received the Ad26.COV2.S COVID-19 vaccine or a placebo. V is TRBV4-1 and J is TRBJ1-5, with 9 bases matching TRBD1. The sample here was peripheral blood, taken in a trial of Ad26.COV2.S vaccine versus placebo. CDR3 protein: CASSQATPDRGTQPQHF. CDR3 sequence (DNA): TGCGCCAGCAGCCAAGCAACCCCCGACAGGGGGACCCAGCCCCAGCATTTT.